This T cell receptor beta chain was captured by sequencing in a study of blood T cell repertoires in COVID-19. As for the study in general: Samples came from the United States, Italy and Spain, spanning acute and convalescent COVID-19.

The V and J ends lost 2 bases and 7 bases, in that order; junction bases with no gene match: 0. Per germline, CDR1 SGHTS and CDR2 YDEGEE. The CDR3 consists of 13 residues. Repertoires were generated with immunoSEQ multiplex PCR, while TCRdb's copy carries only in-frame clones and drops some. The repertoire holds approximately 180,000 clones, roughly 91% seen once, with around 6% in the top ten. Material: peripheral blood. The chain is built from TRBV5-8 and TRBJ1-6, with TRBD1 matching over 7 bases. This TCR came from a man aged 35-49 years with active or convalescent COVID-19. CDR3 sequence (DNA): TGTGCCAGCAGCTTACAGGGGAATTCACCCCTCCACTTT. Protein sequence: CASSLQGNSPLHF.